One T cell receptor beta chain is described in this entry. The antigen is not known. This specimen comes from a study of OX40 agonist ivuxolimab in advanced cancers. Overall study context: Cohort: approximately 83% men, mean age 60, aged roughly 23 to 79. 30% to 40% of patients had received prior checkpoint inhibitor therapy. General study results and limits: Among T cells, CD8+ cells averaged more expanded clones than CD4+ cells. The investigators did not determine what antigen specificity the expanded peripheral T cells had.

Germline CDR1 is MNHNS and CDR2 is SASEGT. This CDR3 is 15 amino acids long. The ends were cut back, 6 bases at V and 2 bases at J, with 14 bases in the middle. The method was immunoSEQ multiplex PCR; TCRdb's version includes in-frame clones alone and lacks a portion of them. The repertoire holds around 120,000 clones, with around 87% as singletons. J is TRBJ1-5 and V is TRBV6-1, with D possibly matching TRBD1 (6 bases). The TCR originated in an adult with an advanced solid tumor such as melanoma, head and neck, liver or kidney cancer. This specimen consisted of CD4+ or CD8+ T cells sorted from blood, obtained in a trial of the OX40 agonist ivuxolimab. As DNA, the CDR3 is TGTGCCAGCAGGGTGAGACAGGCGCGCAATCAGCCCCAGCATTTT. Protein product: CASRVRQARNQPQHF.